The next 2 T cell receptor beta chains were all read from a single sample in a study of cytotoxic CD8 clonotypes in ibrutinib-treated CLL. Assay: immunoSEQ multiplex PCR; the TCRdb copy retains only in-frame clones and omits some. Among tens of thousands of clones, roughly two thirds were seen once, and the ten largest hold less than 15%. Here the sequenced sample was PBMCs, taken after 12 months of ibrutinib treatment. These receptors came from a human donor with chronic lymphocytic leukemia.

The gene calls are TRBV5-1 and TRBJ1-2; 10 positions match TRBD1. Germline V gene lookup returns CDR1 SGHRS and CDR2 YFSETQ. V was clipped by 4 bases and J by 5 bases; unmatched bases: 11. The CDR3 covers 16 residues. The CDR3 DNA follows: TGCGCCAGCAGCAGGGATGGGACAGGGGATGGTTATGGCTACACCTTC. Its protein is CASSRDGTGDGYGYTF.

This clone occurred a few times. The J gene is TRBJ1-4, the V gene TRBV9, with TRBD1 matching over 9 bases. This CDR3 has 15 residues. From germline, CDR1 is SGDLS and CDR2 YYNGEE. After removal of 0 bases from V and 8 bases from J, the junction contained 5 bases not matched to a gene. The chain's CDR3 is CASSVGTGDGEKLFF. CDR3 nucleotide sequence: TGTGCCAGCAGCGTAGGGACAGGGGATGGGGAAAAACTGTTTTTT.